Listed here are 28 T cell receptor beta chains from one sample, sequenced in a study of T cells in women clearing cervical HPV infection. The data were produced by immunoSEQ multiplex PCR, yet TCRdb's version contains in-frame clones alone and is incomplete. The sample includes about 36,000 clones. The sequenced sample consisted of blood buffy coat. The source is a woman between 18 and 69 years old with a cervical HPV16 infection that either progressed to CIN3+ or cleared (not recorded which).

CDR3 protein: CASSGSGGTDTQYF. CDR3 DNA (partial): TGTGCCAGCAGTGGCAGCGGGGGCACAGATACC. J is TRBJ2-5 and V is TRBV6-4, with TRBD2 matching over 8 bases. Sequencing ends 3 residues short of the CDR3 end; the germline J gene provides the rest. Per germline, CDR1 MRHNA and CDR2 SNTAGT. The CDR3 runs to 14 residues.

Comments on this clone: The missing CDR3 end, 3 residues past where the read stops, is filled in from the germline J gene. The chain uses TRBV7-9 and TRBJ2-5; D is undetermined. V lost 5 bases to trimming and J lost 1 base, with 11 bases between them. The CDR3 contains 14 residues. Germline V gene lookup returns CDR1 SEHNR and CDR2 FQNEAQ (reference sequence). The chain's CDR3 is CASSPEATQETQYF. The sequenced part of the CDR3 DNA is TGTGCCAGCAGCCCTGAGGCCACCCAAGAGACC.

The chain's CDR3 is CASSLAGGNTDTQYF. The covered CDR3 bases are TGTGCCAGCAGCTTAGCTGGGGGGAACACAGATACG. The J gene is TRBJ2-3, the V gene TRBV7-2, with TRBD2 as a possible D gene (6 bases). The read gets to within 3 residues of the CDR3 end, and the germline J gene fills in the rest. V lost 0 bases and J lost 2, with 9 bases in between. The CDR3 totals 15 residues. Germline loops: CDR1 SGHTA, CDR2 FQGNSA. The variable domain in full, completed from reference TRBV7-2 and TRBJ2-3, reads GAGVSQSPSNKVTEKGKDVELRCDPISGHTALYWYRQSLGQGLEFLIYFQGNSAPDKSGLPSDRFSAERTGGSVSTLTIQRTQQEDSAVYLCASSLAGGNTDTQYFGPGTRLTVL.

With regard to this clone: The read halts 3 residues ahead of the CDR3 end, with the missing end drawn from the germline J gene. The chain uses TRBV4-1 and TRBJ2-1; 11 bases agree with TRBD1. The V and J ends lost 3 bases and 7 bases, in that order; junction bases with no gene match: 11. This CDR3 spans 17 amino acids. Germline CDR1 MGHRA, CDR2 YSYEKL. The CDR3: CASSQGTGGYFWNEQFF. The sequenced part of the CDR3 DNA is TGCGCCAGCAGCCAGGGGACAGGGGGATATTTTTGGAATGAG.

Note on this clone: Coverage ceases 3 residues before the CDR3 finishes, and the germline J gene fills in the end. This sequence joins TRBV10-3 and TRBJ2-1; weak D call: TRBD1 (6 bases). Germline V lookup: CDR1 ENHRY, CDR2 SYGVKD. With 7 bases removed from V and 5 bases from J, the gap between germline ends came to 15 bases. The length of the CDR3 is 14 residues. The chain's CDR3 is CAITKTGDDNEQFF. CDR3 DNA, as far as it was read: TGTGCCATCACCAAGACAGGAGACGACAATGAG.

As concerns this clone: Read data end 3 residues before the CDR3 end; the end is taken from the germline J gene. The chain uses TRBV5-6 and TRBJ2-4, with 8 bases lining up with TRBD2. The CDR3 length is 14 residues. Germline values: CDR1 SGHDT, CDR2 YYEEEE. The DNA read from the CDR3 is TGTGCCAGCAGCCACCCGAGCGGGGCGGGGGGT. It encodes CASSHPSGAGG. The whole CDR3 protein reads CASSHPSGAGGQYF.

Concerning this clone itself: The read terminates 3 residues before the CDR3 end, so the remaining end is supplied by the germline J gene. The rearrangement uses TRBV18 and TRBJ1-1; D not resolved. The CDR3 spans 14 residues. V gave up 0 bases and J gave up 1 base, with 6 bases separating them. Germline CDR1 reads KGHSH; CDR2 reads LQKENI. CDR3 residues: CASSPPNKNTEAFF. CDR3 DNA, as far as it was read: TGTGCCAGCTCACCACCGAACAAGAACACTGAA.

Turning to this clone: The observed sequence ends 3 residues before the CDR3 terminus, with the missing tail filled in from the germline J gene. Other DNA sequences in the sample encode the same CDR3. The chain uses TRBV19 and TRBJ1-3; 8 positions match TRBD1. Looked up from germline, CDR1 is LNHDA and CDR2 is SQIVND (reference sequence). The CDR3 covers 15 residues. The trim removed 11 bases at V and 0 bases at J, leaving 9 bases unmatched. The CDR3 bases that were read are TGTGCCTCATCCCGCGGGACAGGCTCTGGAAACACC. It encodes CASSRGTGSGNT. The whole CDR3 protein is CASSRGTGSGNTIYF.

Partial CDR3 DNA: TGTGCCAGCAGTGGCCAGGGAGTCGCAGGAAACACC. It yields the protein CASSGQGVAGNT. The CDR3, in full, reads CASSGQGVAGNTIYF. The J gene is TRBJ1-3, the V gene TRBV2; possibly TRBD1 for D (5 bases). The read terminates 3 residues before the CDR3 end, so the remaining end is supplied by the germline J gene. With 4 bases removed from V and 4 bases from J, the gap between germline ends came to 14 bases. The CDR3 spans 15 residues. The germline V gene has CDR1 SNHLY and CDR2 FYNNEI.

Concerning this clone itself: The read ends 3 residues shy of where the CDR3 ends; the end is completed using the germline J gene. The chain joins TRBV2 to TRBJ1-4; a possible D gene is TRBD1 (5 bases). The CDR3 contains 17 residues. Germline V lookup: CDR1 SNHLY, CDR2 FYNNEI. The sequenced part of the CDR3 DNA is TGTGCCAGCAGGCGGACTAGCGGGGGGACTGGGGCCAACGTA. Translated: CASRRTSGGTGANV. The full-length CDR3 reads as CASRRTSGGTGANVLFF.

Of note for this clone: Coverage ceases 3 residues before the CDR3 finishes, and the germline J gene fills in the end. The chain employs TRBV6-2 or TRBV6-3 and TRBJ1-2, with 7 bases fitting TRBD1. V lost 6 bases and J lost 4; bases outside the gene matches: 5. Germline assignment: CDR1 MNHEY and CDR2 SVGEGT. This CDR3 is built from 13 residues. CDR3: CASSSGGPYGYTF. CDR3 DNA (partial): TGTGCCAGCAGCTCAGGGGGTCCCTATGGC.

Points on this clone: The observed sequence ends 3 residues before the CDR3 terminus, with the missing tail filled in from the germline J gene. The J gene is TRBJ1-2, the V gene TRBV2, with D possibly being TRBD1 (6 bases). Germline V gene lookup returns CDR1 SNHLY and CDR2 FYNNEI. The length of the CDR3 is 15 residues. The V and J ends lost 2 bases and 1 base respectively, with 11 bases between them. The CDR3 is CASSEPDSHNYGYTF. The part of the CDR3 DNA that was read is TGTGCCAGCAGTGAACCGGACAGCCATAACTATGGC.

A note on this clone: The read halts 3 residues ahead of the CDR3 end, with the missing end drawn from the germline J gene. This chain joins TRBV7-8 and TRBJ2-1; TRBD2 matches at 8 bases. Germline V gene lookup returns CDR1 SGHVS and CDR2 FQNEAQ. V lost 5 bases, J lost 6 bases, and 12 bases stayed unmatched. The CDR3 is 16 amino acids. The CDR3 DNA, read in part, is TGTGCCAGCAGCCCCATAGGAGCGGGGGAACCCAATGAG. Protein sequence: CASSPIGAGEPNE. In full, the CDR3 is CASSPIGAGEPNEQFF.

Comment on this clone: The observed sequence ends 3 residues before the CDR3 terminus, with the missing tail filled in from the germline J gene. The gene calls are TRBV13 and TRBJ2-3; D is unclear. Germline lookup yields CDR1 PRHDT and CDR2 FYEKMQ (reference sequence). CDR3 length equals 12 residues. This chain's CDR3 is CASSLGGQPQYF. CDR3 bases read: TGTGCCAGCAGCTTAGGGGGCCAGCCG.

On this clone: The sequenced fragment ends 3 residues before the CDR3 boundary, so the rest is inferred from the germline J gene. V gene TRBV7-2 combines with J gene TRBJ2-7, with TRBD2 matching over 9 bases. With 6 bases clipped from V and 2 bases from J, the junction kept 8 bases outside the gene matches. The CDR3 spans 15 residues. Germline assignment: CDR1 SGHTA and CDR2 FQGNSA. The CDR3 loop is CASSTLAGAPYEQYF. The DNA read from the CDR3 is TGTGCCAGCAGTACGTTAGCGGGGGCGCCCTACGAG.

A note on this clone: The sequenced fragment ends 3 residues before the CDR3 boundary, so the rest is inferred from the germline J gene. This sequence joins TRBV19 and TRBJ1-3; D remains ambiguous. The CDR3 runs to 14 residues. Trimming shortened V by 9 bases and J by 0 bases, and 12 bases separated the two germline ends. Looked up from germline, CDR1 is LNHDA and CDR2 is SQIVND (reference sequence). The CDR3 bases that were read are TGTGCCAGCACCGATACGGGCTCTGGAAACACC. Protein sequence: CASTDTGSGNT. The complete CDR3 sequence is CASTDTGSGNTIYF.

Worth noting for this clone: The read comes to an end 3 residues before the CDR3 does, leaving the germline J gene to fill in the end. The chain employs TRBV7-3 and TRBJ2-2; tentative D call: TRBD1 (6 bases). Germline CDR1 reads SGHTA; CDR2 reads FQGTGA. The CDR3 covers 15 residues. Trimming took off 1 base at V and 5 bases at J, with 11 bases between the two ends. The sequenced part of the CDR3 DNA is TGTGCCAGCAGCTTAAACGTACAGGGAACCGGGGAG. It specifies CASSLNVQGTGE. From start to end, the CDR3 is CASSLNVQGTGELFF.

With respect to this clone: The read terminates 3 residues ahead of where the CDR3 ends, so the germline J gene completes it. This chain connects TRBV13 to TRBJ1-2; no clear D gene. In germline, CDR1 is PRHDT, CDR2 FYEKMQ (reference sequence). The CDR3 has 16 amino acids. This chain's CDR3 is CASSSALAGPYNDYTF. Incomplete CDR3 DNA: TGTGCCAGCAGCTCAGCGCTAGCGGGCCCATACAATGAC.

Comment on this clone: Relative to the germline gene, one junction end is altered; a read error may explain this. The CDR3 end falls 3 residues outside the read, so it is completed with the germline J gene. V usage is TRBV19 and J usage is TRBJ2-3, with D hard to call. This CDR3 is 15 amino acids long. CDR1 and CDR2 from the germline V gene are LNHDA and SQIVND (reference sequence). Incomplete CDR3 DNA: TGTGCCAATAGTATGGGCCGAGAACCCAATCAGCCG. It yields the protein CANSMGREPNQP. The CDR3 reads in full as CANSMGREPNQPQYF.

Of note for this clone: Relative to the germline gene, one junction end is altered; a read error may explain this. CDR3 sequence: CASSSGLAPETQYF. Incomplete CDR3 DNA: TGTGCTAGCAGCTCCGGACTAGCCCCAGAGACC. V gene TRBV7-7 combines with J gene TRBJ2-5, with 8 positions matching TRBD2. From the germline J gene comes the end of the CDR3, since the read stops 3 residues before it. Germline values: CDR1 SSHAT, CDR2 FNYEAQ (reference sequence). The CDR3 loop spans 14 amino acids. The complete variable domain, with remaining parts taken from reference TRBV7-7 and TRBJ2-5, reads GAGVSQSPRYKVTKRGQDVTLRCDPISSHATLYWYQQALGQGPEFLTYFNYEAQPDKSGLPSDRFSAERPEGSISTLTIQRTEQRDSAMYRCASSSGLAPETQYFGPGTRLLVL.

About this clone: The read ends 3 residues before the CDR3 terminus; that terminus is restored from the germline J gene. V and J are TRBV2 and TRBJ1-2; 8 bases are a match to TRBD1. The CDR3 runs 14 residues. The trim removed 3 bases at V and 4 bases at J, leaving 4 bases unmatched. Germline lookup yields CDR1 SNHLY and CDR2 FYNNEI. The covered CDR3 bases are TGTGCCAGCAGTGAGACAGGGGCCTCCTATGGC. Translated: CASSETGASYG. The entire CDR3 reads CASSETGASYGYTF. Looking up the rest from reference TRBV2 and TRBJ1-2 gives the full variable domain: EPEVTQTPSHQVTQMGQEVILRCVPISNHLYFYWYRQILGQKVEFLVSFYNNEISEKSEIFDDQFSVERPDGSNFTLKIRSTKLEDSAMYFCASSETGASYGYTFGSGTRLTVV.

About this clone: The read comes to an end 3 residues before the CDR3 does, leaving the germline J gene to fill in the end. V gene TRBV5-6 combines with J gene TRBJ2-3, with D perhaps matching TRBD2 (5 bases). Per the germline V gene, CDR1 is SGHDT and CDR2 is YYEEEE. The CDR3 covers 13 residues. Incomplete CDR3 DNA: TGTGCCAGCAGCGCCACTAGTGTAGAGACG. Amino acid sequence: CASSATSVET. The CDR3 in full is CASSATSVETQYF.

Notes on this clone: The read is 3 residues too short to cover the CDR3 end, so that end is filled in from the germline J gene. The V gene is TRBV7-9, the J gene TRBJ1-2, with 9 bases aligning to TRBD1. Looked up from germline, CDR1 is SEHNR and CDR2 is FQNEAQ (reference sequence). The CDR3 runs to 14 residues. The CDR3 loop is CASSLDRGLNDYTF. Partial CDR3 DNA: TGTGCCAGCAGCTTAGACAGGGGGCTTAACGAC. The variable domain in full, with the rest retrieved from reference TRBV7-9 and TRBJ1-2, is DTGVSQNPRHKITKRGQNVTFRCDPISEHNRLYWYRQTLGQGPEFLTYFQNEAQLEKSRLLSDRFSAERPKGSFSTLEIQRTEQGDSAMYLCASSLDRGLNDYTFGSGTRLTVV.

With respect to this clone: A read error may produce the germline difference seen at one junction end. The read ends 3 residues shy of where the CDR3 ends; the end is completed using the germline J gene. This sequence joins TRBV4-2 and TRBJ2-7, with D tentatively TRBD1 (6 bases). Germline lookup yields CDR1 LGHNA and CDR2 YNFKEQ. The CDR3 length is 14 residues. The sequenced CDR3 bases are TGCGCCAGCAGCTCGGGCAGGGGTGCCTACGAG. As protein: CASSSGRGAYE. The full CDR3 protein is CASSSGRGAYEQYF.

Turning to this clone: The observed sequence ends 3 residues before the CDR3 terminus, with the missing tail filled in from the germline J gene. The chain uses TRBV19 and TRBJ1-2; 9 nucleotides match TRBD1. CDR1 is LNHDA and CDR2 is SQIVND in the germline V gene (reference sequence). The CDR3 runs 15 residues. The CDR3 is CASSRKTGGFNDYTF. The sequenced CDR3 bases are TGTGCCAGTAGTAGGAAGACAGGGGGTTTTAACGAC.

The CDR3 region is CASSPGTGGWDEQFF. Incomplete CDR3 DNA: TGTGCCAGCAGCCCCGGGACAGGGGGGTGGGATGAG. V gene TRBV6-4 combines with J gene TRBJ2-1; 11 bases align to TRBD1. The CDR3 extends 3 residues past the end of the read, so its final part is completed from the germline J gene. CDR1 MRHNA and CDR2 SNTAGT come from the germline V gene. V was pared by 6 bases and J by 8 bases, with 9 bases of the junction left unmatched. This CDR3 is 15 amino acids long.

A word on this clone: The read halts 3 residues ahead of the CDR3 end, with the missing end drawn from the germline J gene. The chain couples TRBV7-9 to TRBJ1-2; perhaps TRBD1 as D (5 bases). Germline lookup yields CDR1 SEHNR and CDR2 FQNEAQ (reference sequence). This CDR3 is 13 amino acids long. Incomplete CDR3 DNA: TGTGCCAGCAGCTCCAGCGACAGATACGAC. Translating it yields CASSSSDRYD. In full, the CDR3 is CASSSSDRYDYTF.

For this clone: The read ends 3 residues shy of where the CDR3 ends; the end is completed using the germline J gene. The chain joins TRBV19 to TRBJ2-5, with TRBD1 identical over 9 bases. There are 15 residues in the CDR3. The V and J ends lost 7 bases and 2 bases, in that order; junction bases with no gene match: 8. Germline CDR1 reads LNHDA; CDR2 reads SQIVND (reference sequence). The CDR3 sequence: CASNIRGTGQETQYF. Partial CDR3 DNA: TGTGCCAGTAACATCCGCGGGACAGGGCAAGAGACC.